A single sample gave rise to the 9 T cell receptor beta chains below, sequenced in a study of cytomegalovirus exposure and HLA in healthy donors. It was with 60 Vbeta and 13 Jbeta primers that the PCR ran. Profiling relied on immunoSEQ multiplex PCR, and the TCRdb table lists in-frame clones only, not all of them. The repertoire holds some 170,000 clones, 70% to 90% seen once, with around 6.7% in the top ten. The source material was PBMCs. The receptors stem from a woman aged 25 to 39 in good health and CMV-seropositive.

The chain combines TRBV5-1 with TRBJ2-5; D possibly corresponds to TRBD2 (5 bases). V lost 2 bases, J lost 5 bases, and 13 bases lay in between. The CDR3 sequence is 14 residues long. Germline V gives CDR1 SGHRS, CDR2 YFSETQ. Here the CDR3 DNA reads TGCGCCAGCAGCTTCCGAGGGATACCCGAGACCCAGTACTTC. It is translated as CASSFRGIPETQYF.

The rearrangement joins TRBV4-2 to TRBJ2-1; D unclear. CDR1 and CDR2 (germline): LGHNA, YNFKEQ. V was clipped by 1 base and J by 6 bases, with 19 bases between them. The CDR3 has 17 residues. Here the CDR3 DNA reads TGTGCCAGCAGCCAAGCCAACCTACTAAGCGTCTTCAATGAGCAGTTCTTC. Its translation is CASSQANLLSVFNEQFF.

The rearrangement uses TRBV2 and TRBJ1-6; D not resolved. The V end lost 6 bases, the J end lost 4 bases, and 13 bases lay between the germline ends. In germline, CDR1 is SNHLY, CDR2 FYNNEI. The CDR3 sequence is 15 residues long. CDR3 amino acids: CASSAAQQYNSPLHF. In nucleotides, the CDR3 is TGTGCCAGCAGCGCCGCACAGCAGTATAATTCACCCCTCCACTTT.

This chain joins TRBV28 and TRBJ1-4, with D uncertain. V lost 6 bases to trimming and J lost 0 bases, with 20 bases between them. The CDR3 runs to 18 residues. Germline lookup yields CDR1 MDHEN and CDR2 SYDVKM. The CDR3, as DNA: TGTGCCAGCAGCTCAGCTTGGGCAACCGTCGCAACTAATGAAAAACTGTTTTTT. Translating gives CASSSAWATVATNEKLFF.

The chain employs TRBV2 and TRBJ2-3, with 12 bases fitting TRBD2. The CDR3 covers 15 residues. V was clipped by 8 bases and J by 2 bases; unmatched bases: 5. Germline V CDR1 and CDR2: SNHLY, FYNNEI. Here the CDR3 reads CASSSSGGATDTQYF. The DNA for the CDR3 is TGTGCCAGCTCATCTAGCGGGGGGGCCACAGATACGCAGTATTTT.

The J gene is TRBJ1-2, the V gene TRBV18, with D unresolved. Germline V gives CDR1 KGHSH, CDR2 LQKENI. Trimming took 2 bases from V and 3 from J, leaving 7 bases between them. The CDR3 has 13 residues. CDR3 loop: CASSPNSDYGYTF. The CDR3 DNA sequence: TGTGCCAGCTCACCAAACAGTGACTATGGCTACACCTTC.

The chain carries TRBV27 and TRBJ2-7; TRBD1 might be the D (5 bases). V was trimmed by 3 bases and J by 1 base, leaving 10 bases between them. Germline V CDR1 and CDR2: MNHEY, SMNVEV (reference sequence). The CDR3 loop spans 14 amino acids. CDR3 bases: TGTGCCAGCAGTTTGTGGGGCACGTCCTACGAGCAGTACTTC. This codes for CASSLWGTSYEQYF.

In this sample, this clone turned up once. The V gene is TRBV2, the J gene TRBJ1-3, with D possibly being TRBD1 (5 bases). Trimming took 3 bases from V and 2 from J, leaving 11 bases between them. This CDR3 region has 15 residues. Germline V gives CDR1 SNHLY, CDR2 FYNNEI. As DNA, the CDR3 is TGTGCCAGCAGTGACGTGGGGGGGGCTGGAAACACCATATATTTT. It encodes CASSDVGGAGNTIYF.

In its sample, this clone was seen once. The chain joins TRBV4-3 to TRBJ2-7; 13 bases are shared with TRBD2. V trimming: 1 base; J trimming: 3 bases; junction bases outside the gene matches: 9. The CDR3 is 18 residues long. The germline gives CDR1 LGHNA, CDR2 YSLEER. CDR3 sequence: CASSQGTSGGHLDYEQYF. The CDR3 DNA sequence: TGCGCCAGCAGCCAAGGGACTAGCGGGGGCCACCTCGACTACGAGCAGTACTTC.